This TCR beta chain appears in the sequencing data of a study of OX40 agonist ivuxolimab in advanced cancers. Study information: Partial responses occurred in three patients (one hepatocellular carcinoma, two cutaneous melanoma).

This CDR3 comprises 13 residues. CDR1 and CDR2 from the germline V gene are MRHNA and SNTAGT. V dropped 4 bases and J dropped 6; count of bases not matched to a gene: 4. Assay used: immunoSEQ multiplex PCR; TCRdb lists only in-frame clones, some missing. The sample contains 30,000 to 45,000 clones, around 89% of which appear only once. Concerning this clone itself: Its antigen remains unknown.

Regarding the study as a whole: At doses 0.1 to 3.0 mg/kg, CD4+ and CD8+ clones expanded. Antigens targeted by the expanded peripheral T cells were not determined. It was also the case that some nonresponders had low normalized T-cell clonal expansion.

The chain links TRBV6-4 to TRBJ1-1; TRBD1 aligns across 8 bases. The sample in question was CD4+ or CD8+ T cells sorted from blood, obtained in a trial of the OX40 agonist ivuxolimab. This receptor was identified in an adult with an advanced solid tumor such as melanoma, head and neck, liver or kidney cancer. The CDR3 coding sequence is TGTGCCAGCAGTGGGACAGGGAAGTCTGAAGCTTTCTTT. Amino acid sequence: CASSGTGKSEAFF.